What follows are 16 T cell receptor beta chains derived from one specimen sequenced in a study of cytotoxic CD8 clonotypes in ibrutinib-treated CLL. Using immunoSEQ multiplex PCR, the repertoire was profiled, and TCRdb retains in-frame clones only, with some absent. This repertoire shows roughly 130,000 clones, less than 95% found once; its top ten account for 10% to 14%. Sequencing was performed on PBMCs, taken after 12 months of ibrutinib treatment. The receptor set was obtained from a human donor with chronic lymphocytic leukemia.

This chain joins TRBV7-3 and TRBJ2-2, with unresolved D. Germline lookup yields CDR1 SGHTA and CDR2 FQGTGA. V was clipped by 4 bases and J by 4 bases, with 10 bases between them. CDR3 length: 14 residues. The CDR3 DNA follows: TGTGCCAGCAGCTCGGAGTCTTTCACCGGGGAGCTGTTTTTT. Its protein is CASSSESFTGELFF.

The chain carries TRBV6-5 and TRBJ2-2; 7 nucleotides match TRBD1. Germline-derived CDR1 and CDR2 are MNHEY and SVGAGI. The CDR3 covers 13 residues. Unmatched junction bases numbered 3, after V lost 5 bases and J lost 6 bases. CDR3 nucleotide sequence: TGTGCCAGCAGTCCTAGGGGGCCCGGGGAGCTGTTTTTT. It is translated as CASSPRGPGELFF.

J is TRBJ1-1 and V is TRBV6-5, with TRBD1 identical over 9 bases. This CDR3 is built from 14 residues. CDR1 MNHEY and CDR2 SVGAGI come from the germline V gene. V was clipped by 5 bases and J by 1 base; unmatched bases: 2. CDR3 sequence reads: CASSRQGGNTEAFF. In nucleotides, the CDR3 is TGTGCCAGCAGTCGACAGGGGGGGAACACTGAAGCTTTCTTT.

This clone was found a few times. The genes are TRBV19 and TRBJ2-7, with a weak D call TRBD2 (6 bases). This CDR3 contains 13 residues. Trimming removed 6 bases from V and 3 bases from J, with 12 bases in between. CDR1 is LNHDA, CDR2 SQIVND, per germline (reference sequence). The CDR3, as DNA: TGTGCCAGTAGCCAGGGACTCGACTACGAGCAGTACTTC. Its protein product is CASSQGLDYEQYF.

The sample holds one count of this clone. V is TRBV28 and J is TRBJ2-3, with TRBD2 matching over 13 bases. The CDR3 has 16 residues. V shed 5 bases, J shed 4 bases, and the junction held 6 bases outside the gene matches. The germline V gene has CDR1 MDHEN and CDR2 SYDVKM. CDR3 nucleotide sequence: TGTGCCAGCAGTCGGACTAGCGGGAGCACATCAGATACGCAGTATTTT. Protein sequence: CASSRTSGSTSDTQYF.

V is TRBV13 and J is TRBJ2-1, with 7 bases matching TRBD2. CDR1 PRHDT and CDR2 FYEKMQ come from the germline V gene (reference sequence). V dropped 3 bases and J dropped 6; count of bases not matched to a gene: 11. The length of the CDR3 is 16 residues. For the CDR3, the DNA is TGTGCCAGCAGCTTCCCCTCTAGGACTAGTTTCAATGAGCAGTTCTTC. This codes for CASSFPSRTSFNEQFF.

This chain uses TRBV7-3 with TRBJ2-3, with 7 nucleotides matching TRBD2. The CDR3 loop spans 15 amino acids. After removal of 6 bases from V and 0 bases from J, the junction contained 6 bases not matched to a gene. CDR1 SGHTA and CDR2 FQGTGA come from the germline V gene. The CDR3 loop reads CASSLSGTSTDTQYF. The CDR3 coding sequence is TGTGCCAGCAGTCTCAGCGGGACTAGCACAGATACGCAGTATTTT.

Of note for this clone: This sample also contains other DNA sequences that code for the same CDR3. The chain joins TRBV5-4 to TRBJ2-7; 9 nucleotides agree with TRBD2. CDR3 size: 15 residues. The germline gives CDR1 SGHNT, CDR2 YYREEE (reference sequence). J lost 4 bases, V lost 0 bases, and 5 bases had no gene match. The CDR3, as DNA: TGTGCCAGCAGCTTGGGGCTAGCGGGGACTTACGAGCAGTACTTC. Its translation: CASSLGLAGTYEQYF.

This clone is a singleton in its sample. The V and J genes are TRBV4-2 and TRBJ2-7; no clear D gene. Germline V gene sequence: CDR1 LGHNA, CDR2 YNFKEQ. The CDR3 sequence is 12 residues long. The germline V and J ends were trimmed by 2 bases and 4 bases, with 6 bases remaining between them. The CDR3 here is CASSQSSYEQYF. DNA of the CDR3: TGTGCCAGCAGCCAATCCTCTTACGAGCAGTACTTC.

V is TRBV28 and J is TRBJ1-5; D is possibly TRBD1 (5 bases). CDR1 is MDHEN, CDR2 SYDVKM, per germline. This CDR3 has 15 amino acids. V was pared by 6 bases and J by 1 base, with 13 bases between. Here the CDR3 DNA reads TGTGCCAGCAGCCCCTTGCGGGGGAGCAATCAGCCCCAGCATTTT. Translated: CASSPLRGSNQPQHF. Full variable domain (rest looked up from reference TRBV28 and TRBJ1-5): DVKVTQSSRYLVKRTGEKVFLECVQDMDHENMFWYRQDPGLGLRLIYFSYDVKMKEKGDIPEGYSVSREKKERFSLILESASTNQTSMYLCASSPLRGSNQPQHFGDGTRLSIL.

The chain couples TRBV7-2 to TRBJ1-4; 9 nucleotides match TRBD1. Losses at the gene ends were 5 bases for V and 5 bases for J; bases not matched to a gene: 6. Germline loops: CDR1 SGHTA, CDR2 FQGNSA. The CDR3 covers 15 residues. This CDR3 reads CASSPAGQGNEKLFF. Here the CDR3 DNA reads TGTGCCAGCAGCCCCGCTGGACAGGGGAATGAAAAACTGTTTTTT.

The chain combines TRBV11-2 with TRBJ2-7; D may be TRBD1 (5 bases). V was cut by 3 bases and J by 6 bases, with 15 bases left in between. In germline, CDR1 is SGHAT, CDR2 FQNNGV. The CDR3 loop spans 14 amino acids. The CDR3 loop is CASSFSTALVEQYF. CDR3 DNA: TGTGCCAGCAGCTTCTCGACAGCCCTCGTCGAGCAGTACTTC.

This clone was found once. This sequence joins TRBV6-5 and TRBJ1-3; no reliable D call. The germline V gene encodes CDR1 MNHEY and CDR2 SVGAGI. The CDR3 runs 12 residues. V lost 6 bases and J lost 0, with 3 bases in between. CDR3 amino acids: CASRGSGNTIYF. CDR3 bases: TGTGCCAGCAGGGGCTCTGGAAACACCATATATTTT.

The J gene is TRBJ1-2, the V gene TRBV19; 9 nucleotides align to TRBD1. J gave up 3 bases and V 6 bases, and 14 bases lay outside the gene matches. The CDR3 is 17 amino acids. CDR1 is LNHDA, CDR2 SQIVND, per germline (reference sequence). The CDR3 is CASSLRDRATVHYGYTF. Here the CDR3 DNA reads TGTGCCAGTAGCCTCCGGGACAGGGCTACCGTGCACTATGGCTACACCTTC.

The gene calls are TRBV28 and TRBJ1-3; unclear D gene. Trimming took off 5 bases at V and 0 bases at J, with 11 bases between the two ends. The CDR3 spans 15 residues. Germline V gene lookup returns CDR1 MDHEN and CDR2 SYDVKM. This CDR3 is CASSLQAFSGNTIYF. In nucleotides, the CDR3 is TGTGCCAGCAGTCTCCAGGCGTTCTCTGGAAACACCATATATTTT.

This rearrangement joins TRBV11-1 to TRBJ2-7; 11 nucleotides match TRBD2. CDR1 is SGHAT and CDR2 is FQDESV in the germline V gene (reference sequence). The CDR3 has 19 residues. J was trimmed by 3 bases and V by 4 bases; bases with no gene match: 17. The CDR3 sequence: CASSSQRSTSGGEFYEQYF. The DNA of the CDR3 is TGTGCCAGCAGCTCGCAACGGTCTACTAGCGGGGGTGAGTTCTACGAGCAGTACTTC.